The 12 T cell receptor beta chains reported below all come from one sample, sequenced in a study of T cell responses to AZD1222 COVID-19 vaccine. Here immunoSEQ multiplex PCR was the method, and the copy in TCRdb shows in-frame clones only, minus some. The sample contains roughly 120,000 clones, roughly 90% of which appear only once. Source: peripheral blood, taken on day 0 of AZD1222 vaccination. These receptors were collected from an adult in good health.

This chain connects TRBV4-1 to TRBJ1-6; a weak D match, TRBD1 (5 bases). The V gene lost 1 base and the J gene lost 7 bases, with 14 bases spanning the gap. CDR3 length: 16 residues. The germline gives CDR1 MGHRA, CDR2 YSYEKL. For the CDR3, the DNA is TGCGCCAGCAGCCAAGGCCGGGACCGATACAATTCACCCCTCCACTTT. It translates to CASSQGRDRYNSPLHF.

Turning to this clone: This sample includes further DNA sequences coding for the same CDR3. CDR3 in DNA: TGTGCCAGCTCAGGCAGTGCCGGGGAGCTGTTTTTT. Encoded protein: CASSGSAGELFF. The chain links TRBV18 to TRBJ2-2; no reliable D call. Trimming took off 5 bases at V and 6 bases at J, with 7 bases between the two ends. The CDR3 loop spans 12 amino acids. CDR1 and CDR2 from the germline V gene are KGHSH and LQKENI.

This chain links TRBV2 with TRBJ2-5, with 11 bases aligning to TRBD2. This CDR3 spans 15 amino acids. Trimming at V came to 7 bases and at J to 5 bases, leaving 9 bases not matched to a gene. The germline CDR1 and CDR2 sequences are SNHLY and FYNNEI. The CDR3 is CASIPFTSGSETQYF. CDR3 DNA: TGTGCCAGCATTCCATTTACTAGCGGGAGTGAGACCCAGTACTTC.

The chain recombines TRBV7-3 with TRBJ2-3; 7 bases map to TRBD2. The CDR3 is made up of 16 amino acids. Germline assignment: CDR1 SGHTA and CDR2 FQGTGA. V shed 6 bases and J 3 bases; nucleotides not matched to a gene: 12. The CDR3 nucleotides read TGTGCCAGCAGTCAAACGAGCGGGGCGGGGACAGATACGCAGTATTTT. It translates to CASSQTSGAGTDTQYF.

This clone was recorded once. The genes are TRBV11-3 and TRBJ2-2; 8 nucleotides agree with TRBD1. There are 14 residues in the CDR3. Germline V CDR1 and CDR2: SGHNT, YENEEA. With V trimmed by 9 bases and J by 2 bases, 5 bases remained unmatched. CDR3 residues: CASRQGFNTGELFF. Written as DNA, the CDR3 is TGTGCCAGTCGACAGGGGTTCAACACCGGGGAGCTGTTTTTT. Variable domain in full (rest from reference TRBV11-3 and TRBJ2-2): EAGVVQSPRYKIIEKKQPVAFWCNPISGHNTLYWYLQNLGQGPELLIRYENEEAVDDSQLPKDRFSAERLKGVDSTLKIQPAELGDSAVYLCASRQGFNTGELFFGEGSRLTVL.

J is TRBJ2-2 and V is TRBV2, with D possibly TRBD1 on 5 matching bases. There are 15 residues in the CDR3. Germline CDR1 reads SNHLY; CDR2 reads FYNNEI. V lost 7 bases to trimming and J lost 0 bases, with 12 bases between them. The CDR3 coding sequence is TGTGCCAGCAAAGGAGAACAGGCGAACACCGGGGAGCTGTTTTTT. It translates to CASKGEQANTGELFF.

This clone was detected only once. This rearrangement joins TRBV28 to TRBJ2-1; D not certain. Trimming stripped 3 bases from V and 3 bases from J, with 9 bases between. There are 14 residues in the CDR3. CDR1 and CDR2 (germline): MDHEN, SYDVKM. The CDR3 here is CASSFMQVYNEQFF. CDR3 nucleotide sequence: TGTGCCAGCAGTTTTATGCAGGTCTACAATGAGCAGTTCTTC.

The J gene is TRBJ2-1, the V gene TRBV2; possibly TRBD1 for D (5 bases). Germline values: CDR1 SNHLY, CDR2 FYNNEI. V dropped 6 bases and J dropped 0 bases, with 12 bases sitting between them. This CDR3 has 15 amino acids. CDR3 protein: CASRETVSSYNEQFF. DNA for the CDR3: TGTGCCAGCAGAGAGACAGTGAGCTCCTACAATGAGCAGTTCTTC.

The V gene is TRBV11-3, the J gene TRBJ2-7; D is tentatively TRBD1 or TRBD2 (5 bases each). Germline V gene lookup returns CDR1 SGHNT and CDR2 YENEEA. Between the trimmed V and J ends, which lost 1 base and 3 bases, there was a span of 22 bases. The CDR3 spans 18 residues. CDR3 coding DNA: TGTGCCAGCAGCTTAGCCCCCCAAAAGGGGAGAGGTGGCTACGAGCAGTACTTC. Amino acids: CASSLAPQKGRGGYEQYF.

The chain combines TRBV4-2 with TRBJ1-1; 7 bases agree with TRBD1. The ends lost 4 bases at V and 1 base at J; junction bases unmatched: 6. Germline CDR1 reads LGHNA; CDR2 reads YNFKEQ. CDR3 length equals 15 residues. The CDR3 DNA reads TGTGCCAGCAGCCTAGGGGGCCAGGGGAACACTGAAGCTTTCTTT. It codes for CASSLGGQGNTEAFF.

This clone has just a few counts. J is TRBJ1-2 and V is TRBV10-3; the match to TRBD1 covers 7 bases. Per the germline V gene, CDR1 is ENHRY and CDR2 is SYGVKD. With V trimmed by 9 bases and J by 4 bases, 14 bases remained unmatched. CDR3 length equals 15 residues. Here the CDR3 DNA reads TGTGCCATTGCCCAACTATTGGACAGGAGCTATGGCTACACCTTC. Translation: CAIAQLLDRSYGYTF.

V and J are TRBV5-8 and TRBJ2-3; D uncertain. Between the trimmed V and J ends, which lost 0 bases and 0 bases, there was a span of 17 bases. This CDR3 is 18 amino acids long. Germline loops: CDR1 SGHTS, CDR2 YDEGEE. This CDR3 is CASSLGPEGYASTDTQYF. DNA for the CDR3: TGTGCCAGCAGCTTGGGTCCCGAAGGGTACGCTAGCACAGATACGCAGTATTTT.